The following is a T cell receptor (beta chain) sequence with its context. Time point specified: pretreatment peripheral blood. The sample originates from a study of PD-L1 blockade in urothelial cancer. The assay was immunoSEQ multiplex PCR, and TCRdb's table has in-frame clones only and misses some. This table holds more than 85,000 clones, about nine tenths found once. Losses at the gene ends were 5 bases for V and 1 base for J; bases not matched to a gene: 4. The CDR3 is made up of 14 amino acids. The germline gives CDR1 SGHAT, CDR2 FQNNGV. The gene calls are TRBV11-2 and TRBJ1-2, with 7 bases fitting TRBD1. This receptor was identified in a man aged 55 to 70 with urothelial cancer. The material was PBMCs, obtained around atezolizumab (anti-PD-L1) treatment. In DNA, the CDR3 is TGTGCCAGCAGCACCCGACAGGGTAACTATGGCTACACCTTC. This gives the protein CASSTRQGNYGYTF.